Presented here are 13 T cell receptor beta chains from one specimen sequenced in a study of T-cell memory formation after mild COVID-19. TCRdb passed the 5' RACE reads through MiXCR, listing each CDR3 protein once. The table shows under 550,000 distinct CDR3 sequences, with 15% to 20% occurring only once. Sequencing input: PBMCs or a T cell subset sorted from them (not recorded which). The receptor set was obtained from an adult woman who had mild COVID-19 (a few samples of this study predate the infection). Cell type and time point are not known.

The chain couples TRBV5-6 to TRBJ2-2, with a weak D call TRBD1 (6 bases). The CDR3 extends over 15 amino acids. Germline loops: CDR1 SGHDT, CDR2 YYEEEE. V was shortened by 5 bases and J by 2 bases, with 13 bases between the two germline ends. The CDR3: CASSLTGPNTGELFF. The CDR3 nucleotides are TGTGCCAGCAGTTTGACAGGACCAAACACCGGGGAGCTGTTTTTT.

CDR3 loop: CASSQEYGSRAGELFF. DNA for the CDR3: TGCGCCAGCAGCCAAGAGTACGGGAGCCGCGCCGGGGAGCTGTTTTTT. The chain combines TRBV4-3 with TRBJ2-2; D possibly corresponds to TRBD2 (6 bases). Germline values: CDR1 LGHNA, CDR2 YSLEER. The CDR3 loop spans 16 amino acids. With 0 bases removed from V and 6 bases from J, the gap between germline ends came to 14 bases.

There are a few counts of this clonotype. Written as DNA, the CDR3 is TGTGCCACCGCTCCGGAGGGGGCTGGCTATGGCTACACCTTC. It encodes CATAPEGAGYGYTF. The chain recombines TRBV15 with TRBJ1-2, with 7 bases identical to TRBD1. The trim removed 8 bases at V and 4 bases at J, leaving 10 bases unmatched. Germline lookup yields CDR1 LNHNV and CDR2 YYDKDF (reference sequence). This CDR3 spans 14 amino acids.

The chain uses TRBV7-3 and TRBJ2-1; 8 bases are shared with TRBD1. J was trimmed by 4 bases and V by 6 bases; bases with no gene match: 8. This CDR3 is 15 amino acids long. CDR1 and CDR2 (germline): SGHTA, FQGTGA. The CDR3 DNA reads TGTGCCAGCAGTTCGCAGGGGGCAGCTTACAATGAGCAGTTCTTC. Its translation: CASSSQGAAYNEQFF.

The rearrangement links TRBV2 to TRBJ2-1, with 11 positions matching TRBD2. Trimming took 6 bases from V and 6 from J; bases not matched to a gene: 7. From germline, CDR1 is SNHLY and CDR2 FYNNEI. This CDR3 region has 15 residues. The CDR3 DNA reads as TGTGCCAGCAGGAAGACTAGCGGGACGGTCAATGAGCAGTTCTTC. Residues: CASRKTSGTVNEQFF.

The sample holds a few counts of this clonotype. V usage is TRBV20-1 and J usage is TRBJ2-7, with D perhaps TRBD1 or TRBD2 (6 bases each). V was pared by 0 bases and J by 2 bases, with 11 bases between. The CDR3 has 14 residues. CDR1 and CDR2 from the germline V gene are DFQATT and SNEGSKA (reference sequence). The CDR3 DNA reads as TGCAGTGCTAGAGATCGAGGGGGGCCCTACGAGCAGTACTTC. Residues: CSARDRGGPYEQYF.

The chain joins TRBV9 to TRBJ2-1; D ambiguous. The V gene lost 1 base and the J gene lost 5 bases, with 16 bases spanning the gap. In germline, CDR1 is SGDLS, CDR2 YYNGEE. The CDR3 extends over 16 amino acids. CDR3 loop: CASSVIPRLGNNEQFF. The DNA of the CDR3 is TGTGCCAGCAGCGTAATACCTCGACTGGGGAACAATGAGCAGTTCTTC.

This clonotype was counted ten times or more. The rearrangement uses TRBV7-2 and TRBJ2-1; D is possibly TRBD1 (5 bases). V was pared by 3 bases and J by 0 bases, with 18 bases between. From germline, CDR1 is SGHTA and CDR2 FQGNSA. The length of the CDR3 is 18 residues. The CDR3 nucleotides read TGTGCCAGCAGCTTGGTCCCGATGGACATGGCCTCCTACAATGAGCAGTTCTTC. Translated: CASSLVPMDMASYNEQFF.

The sample holds many counts of this clonotype. The CDR3 sequence: CAIAAARTRVFTDTQYF. The CDR3 nucleotides are TGTGCCATCGCGGCTGCGCGGACCCGCGTGTTCACAGATACGCAGTATTTT. The V call is TRBV10-3, the J call TRBJ2-3; D gene unclear. V was clipped by 8 bases and J by 2 bases, with 23 bases between them. The germline V gene has CDR1 ENHRY and CDR2 SYGVKD. The CDR3 is made up of 17 amino acids.

V gene TRBV7-6 combines with J gene TRBJ2-1; the D is unclear. V lost 4 bases, J lost 4 bases, and 14 bases lay in between. Germline V gene lookup returns CDR1 SGHVS and CDR2 FNYEAQ. This CDR3 region has 15 residues. CDR3 in DNA: TGTGCCAGCAGCTACTCGAGGCTCGGATACAATGAGCAGTTCTTC. Translated, it gives CASSYSRLGYNEQFF. The full variable domain, completed using reference TRBV7-6 and TRBJ2-1, is GAGVSQSPRYKVTKRGQDVALRCDPISGHVSLYWYRQALGQGPEFLTYFNYEAQQDKSGLPNDRFSAERPEGSISTLTIQRTEQRDSAMYRCASSYSRLGYNEQFFGPGTRLTVL.

In its sample, this clonotype was seen a few times. The chain is built from TRBV29-1 and TRBJ2-5, with D hard to call. CDR1 and CDR2 from the germline V gene are SQVTM and ANQGSEA. The V gene lost 8 bases and the J gene lost 2 bases, with 9 bases spanning the gap. The CDR3 is 11 residues long. CDR3 sequence: CSSGQQETQYF. The CDR3 DNA reads as TGCAGCTCGGGCCAACAAGAGACCCAGTACTTC.

This clonotype was picked up a small number of times. J is TRBJ1-1 and V is TRBV6-1; no reliable D call. With 2 bases removed from V and 0 bases from J, the gap between germline ends came to 7 bases. From germline, CDR1 is MNHNS and CDR2 SASEGT. The CDR3 extends over 14 amino acids. The DNA of the CDR3 is TGTGCCAGCAGTGAACGGACGATGAACACTGAAGCTTTCTTT. The encoded protein is CASSERTMNTEAFF.

This chain's CDR3 is CSARDHWGSTEAFF. The CDR3 DNA is TGCAGTGCTAGAGACCATTGGGGTTCCACTGAAGCTTTCTTT. V usage is TRBV20-1 and J usage is TRBJ1-1; no firm D call. This CDR3 is built from 14 residues. Trimming removed 0 bases at V and 4 bases at J, with 12 bases between. Germline values: CDR1 DFQATT, CDR2 SNEGSKA (reference sequence).